The rows below give T cell receptor beta chains drawn from one sample of a study of blood T cell repertoires in COVID-19. Sequencing used immunoSEQ multiplex PCR; TCRdb keeps in-frame clones, though not all of them. Among roughly 270,000 clones listed, 85% were seen once. Sequenced input: PBMCs or T cells enriched from blood (not recorded which). Every receptor here comes from a woman in her 50s who had recovered from COVID-19. The CDR3 runs from the conserved cysteine through the conserved F or W. A D gene is named only where the DNA matches it firmly. The size field is filled for only some rows; it gives once, few, many or a size class.

d_call,v_call,clone_size,j_call,cdr3_aa,cdr3_nt
TRBD2,TRBV7-8,many,TRBJ2-3,CASSPERGAVTDTQYF,TGTGCCAGCAGCCCCGAGCGGGGGGCAGTTACAGATACGCAGTATTTT
NA,TRBV5-1,NA,TRBJ1-1,CASSLGNRGNRDTEAFF,TGCGCCAGCAGCTTGGGGAATCGGGGGAACCGCGACACTGAAGCTTTCTTT
TRBD2,TRBV30,NA,TRBJ2-1,CAWSNLAGGGEQFF,TGTGCCTGGAGTAATCTAGCGGGAGGAGGTGAGCAGTTCTTC
TRBD2,TRBV4-3,once,TRBJ2-5,CASRLDISAGEETQYF,TGCGCCAGCAGGCTAGACATCTCAGCGGGAGAAGAGACCCAGTACTTC
TRBD2,TRBV7-9,NA,TRBJ2-1,CASSFLLAGVNEQFF,TGTGCCAGCAGCTTTCTCCTAGCGGGAGTAAATGAGCAGTTCTTC
NA,TRBV7-9,NA,TRBJ1-1,CASSPARGSNTEAFF,TGTGCCAGCAGCCCCGCGCGGGGGTCGAACACTGAAGCTTTCTTT
NA,TRBV7-2,once,TRBJ1-4,CASSLTGAGDEKLFF,TGTGCCAGCAGCCTAACCGGGGCAGGGGATGAAAAACTGTTTTTT
NA,TRBV19,NA,TRBJ1-1,CASILRGGASTEAFF,TGTGCCAGCATTCTCCGGGGCGGGGCCAGCACTGAAGCTTTCTTT
NA,TRBV3-1/TRBV3-2,NA,TRBJ2-7,CASSPTPAGAYEQYF,TGTGCCAGCAGCCCTACACCGGCAGGGGCCTACGAGCAGTACTTC
NA,TRBV5-8,once,TRBJ1-1,CASSRLGAFF,TGTGCCAGCAGCCGACTAGGGGCTTTCTTT
NA,TRBV2,NA,TRBJ2-7,CASSEDRTYEQYF,TGTGCCAGCAGTGAAGACAGAACCTACGAGCAGTACTTC
TRBD2,TRBV5-1,few,TRBJ2-2,CASSLGLAGGELFF,TGCGCCAGCAGCTTGGGACTAGCGGGAGGGGAGCTGTTTTTT
NA,TRBV7-9,few,TRBJ1-2,CASSTTYRSRDKRGYTF,TGTGCCAGCAGCACTACGTATCGAAGCAGGGATAAGAGAGGCTACACCTTC
TRBD2,TRBV28,few,TRBJ2-3,CASSLGGGLADTQYF,TGTGCCAGCAGTTTGGGGGGGGGACTGGCAGATACGCAGTATTTT
TRBD1,TRBV10-1,NA,TRBJ2-4,CASGPGQGAQGGARAKNIQYF,TGCGCCAGCGGGCCGGGACAGGGGGCGCAGGGGGGAGCCAGAGCCAAAAACATTCAGTACTTC
NA,TRBV3-1/TRBV3-2,NA,TRBJ2-3,CASSEDYTDTQYF,TGTGCCAGCAGCGAGGACTACACAGATACGCAGTATTTT
NA,TRBV5-1,NA,TRBJ1-1,CASSLLGHSNTEAFF,TGCGCCAGCAGCTTGTTGGGACATTCGAACACTGAAGCTTTCTTT
TRBD1,TRBV19,NA,TRBJ1-5,CASSSPGQGLSNQPQHF,TGTGCCAGTAGTTCGCCGGGACAGGGACTCAGCAATCAGCCCCAGCATTTT
TRBD1,TRBV4-2,NA,TRBJ1-6,CASSVTRGQGMGNSPLHF,TGTGCCAGCAGCGTCACGAGGGGACAGGGGATGGGGAATTCACCCCTCCACTTT
TRBD1,TRBV20-1,NA,TRBJ2-7,CSASRLGTDYEQYF,TGCAGTGCTAGTCGCCTAGGGACAGACTACGAGCAGTACTTC
TRBD1,TRBV28,NA,TRBJ1-4,CASSPPTGGEEKLFF,TGTGCCAGCAGTCCCCCGACAGGGGGGGAAGAAAAACTGTTTTTT
NA,TRBV19,NA,TRBJ1-2,CAAARGLNYGYTF,TGTGCCGCCGCCCGGGGTTTGAACTATGGCTACACCTTC
NA,TRBV11-2,NA,TRBJ1-6,CASSLGRGRNSPLHF,TGTGCCAGCAGCCTAGGGCGGGGGAGGAATTCACCCCTCCACTTT
NA,TRBV28,NA,TRBJ1-5,CASYGLFNQPQHF,TGTGCCAGCTACGGACTGTTCAATCAGCCCCAGCATTTT
NA,TRBV24-1,NA,TRBJ2-3,CATSDSSMADTQYF,TGTGCCACCAGTGATAGTAGTATGGCAGATACGCAGTATTTT
NA,TRBV7-9,NA,TRBJ2-1,CASSLADTNEQFF,TGTGCCAGCAGCTTGGCCGATACAAATGAGCAGTTCTTC
NA,TRBV14,NA,TRBJ1-1,CASSQFGSTMGEAFF,TGTGCCAGCAGCCAATTCGGCAGTACTATGGGTGAAGCTTTCTTT
NA,TRBV7-2,NA,TRBJ1-1,CASSPGTPWNTEAFF,TGTGCCAGCAGCCCCGGGACACCATGGAACACTGAAGCTTTCTTT
NA,TRBV27,NA,TRBJ2-1,CASSLYSDNEQFF,TGTGCCAGCAGTTTATACAGTGACAATGAGCAGTTCTTC
TRBD2,TRBV4-2,many,TRBJ2-3,CASSLKYEREGLAGTDTQYF,TGTGCCAGCAGTCTAAAATATGAGCGGGAGGGCCTCGCCGGCACAGATACGCAGTATTTT
NA,TRBV20-1,NA,TRBJ2-1,CSASLTYNEQFF,TGCAGTGCTAGTTTGACTTACAATGAGCAGTTCTTC
NA,TRBV29-1,NA,TRBJ1-2,CTTLDGGDGYTF,TGCACCACACTTGACGGAGGGGATGGCTACACCTTC
TRBD1,TRBV2,NA,TRBJ1-6,CASRTGTGNSPLHF,TGTGCCAGCAGGACCGGGACAGGGAATTCACCCCTCCACTTT
TRBD1,TRBV19,NA,TRBJ1-1,CASSTTGANTEAFF,TGTGCCAGTAGTACCACAGGGGCGAACACTGAAGCTTTCTTT
NA,TRBV21-1,NA,TRBJ1-4,CASSKVQGRATNEKLFF,TGTGCCAGCAGCAAAGTTCAGGGGCGGGCAACTAATGAAAAACTGTTTTTT
NA,TRBV19,NA,TRBJ2-2,CASKPQATNTGELFF,TGTGCCAGTAAACCCCAGGCAACGAACACCGGGGAGCTGTTTTTT
TRBD2,TRBV28,once,TRBJ2-3,CASSLPSRRGSRTDTQYF,TGTGCCAGCAGTTTACCCTCCAGGCGGGGGTCTCGCACAGATACGCAGTATTTT
NA,TRBV7-2,NA,TRBJ1-3,CASSPQTVFSGNTIYF,TGTGCCAGCAGCCCACAGACAGTTTTCTCTGGAAACACCATATATTTT
TRBD1,TRBV5-4,NA,TRBJ2-7,CASSLGRNRGHEQYF,TGTGCCAGCAGCTTGGGTCGAAACAGGGGCCACGAGCAGTACTTC
TRBD1,TRBV5-8,once,TRBJ2-5,CASSARLTGSGETQYF,TGTGCCAGCAGCGCGAGGTTGACAGGGTCGGGAGAGACCCAGTACTTC
NA,TRBV7-9,NA,TRBJ1-6,CASSLGEGGPLHF,TGTGCCAGCAGCTTAGGGGAAGGGGGACCCCTCCACTTT
NA,TRBV6-5,NA,TRBJ1-2,CASSQRMRQGNGYTF,TGTGCCAGCAGCCAACGTATGAGGCAGGGAAATGGCTACACCTTC
NA,TRBV9,NA,TRBJ2-5,CASSVDGGAQETQYF,TGTGCCAGCAGCGTAGATGGGGGCGCACAAGAGACCCAGTACTTC
NA,TRBV12-1,NA,TRBJ1-6,CASSTSDRGYGSPLHF,TGTGCCAGCAGCACCTCCGACAGGGGTTATGGTTCACCCCTCCACTTT
NA,TRBV10-3,NA,TRBJ2-3,CANGVRDTQYF,TGTGCCAACGGGGTAAGGGATACGCAGTATTTT
NA,TRBV4-1,NA,TRBJ1-4,CASRQQYGGEEKLFF,TGCGCCAGCAGACAGCAATACGGGGGAGAGGAAAAACTGTTTTTT
NA,TRBV5-1,NA,TRBJ1-5,CASSLGGPTGNQPQHF,TGCGCCAGCAGCTTGGGGGGTCCTACAGGGAATCAGCCCCAGCATTTT
NA,TRBV5-1,NA,TRBJ1-2,CASRQGMFADYGYTF,TGCGCCAGCAGACAGGGAATGTTTGCTGACTATGGCTACACCTTC
NA,TRBV2,once,TRBJ1-5,CASSDGRVGNQPQHF,TGTGCCAGCAGTGACGGCAGGGTGGGCAATCAGCCCCAGCATTTT
NA,TRBV5-6,NA,TRBJ2-1,CASSFLLAEYYNEQFF,TGTGCCAGCAGCTTTCTATTAGCTGAATACTACAATGAGCAGTTCTTC
NA,TRBV4-1,NA,TRBJ1-5,CASSQDRGEPSNQPQHF,TGCGCCAGCAGCCAAGATCGTGGGGAGCCAAGCAATCAGCCCCAGCATTTT
TRBD1,TRBV30,NA,TRBJ1-3,CAWTGQGLSGNTIYF,TGTGCCTGGACTGGACAGGGCCTCTCTGGAAACACCATATATTTT
TRBD2,TRBV10-3,NA,TRBJ2-1,CAISDQGGRKVYEQFF,TGTGCCATCAGTGATCAGGGCGGGAGGAAGGTTTATGAGCAGTTCTTC
NA,TRBV9,NA,TRBJ1-2,CASSPSTTGPYGYTF,TGTGCCAGCAGCCCCAGCACCACAGGGCCCTATGGCTACACCTTC
NA,TRBV19,NA,TRBJ1-2,CASRPLSNYGYTF,TGTGCCAGTAGACCCCTGAGTAACTATGGCTACACCTTC
NA,TRBV7-9,NA,TRBJ2-7,CASSLTGSPYEQYF,TGTGCCAGCAGCTTAACAGGGTCCCCCTACGAGCAGTACTTC